The source of this T cell receptor beta chain is a study of glioma-infiltrating T cells after dendritic cell vaccination. Germline CDR1 LNHDA, CDR2 SQIVND (reference sequence). Losses at the gene ends were 7 bases for V and 2 bases for J; bases not matched to a gene: 14. This CDR3 contains 17 residues. This clone was detected only a few times. Some clones are missing from TCRdb's copy, which holds only in-frame ones; the method was immunoSEQ multiplex PCR. The sample lists fewer than 100,000 clones; just over 85% were seen once. J is TRBJ1-1 and V is TRBV19; 9 bases match TRBD1. Here the sequenced sample was blood, taken before dendritic cell vaccination. The source of this sequence is a human donor with glioblastoma. The CDR3 DNA is TGTGCCAGTAATATTGGGTCACCGGGACAGGGCAACACTGAAGCTTTCTTT. Translating it yields CASNIGSPGQGNTEAFF.